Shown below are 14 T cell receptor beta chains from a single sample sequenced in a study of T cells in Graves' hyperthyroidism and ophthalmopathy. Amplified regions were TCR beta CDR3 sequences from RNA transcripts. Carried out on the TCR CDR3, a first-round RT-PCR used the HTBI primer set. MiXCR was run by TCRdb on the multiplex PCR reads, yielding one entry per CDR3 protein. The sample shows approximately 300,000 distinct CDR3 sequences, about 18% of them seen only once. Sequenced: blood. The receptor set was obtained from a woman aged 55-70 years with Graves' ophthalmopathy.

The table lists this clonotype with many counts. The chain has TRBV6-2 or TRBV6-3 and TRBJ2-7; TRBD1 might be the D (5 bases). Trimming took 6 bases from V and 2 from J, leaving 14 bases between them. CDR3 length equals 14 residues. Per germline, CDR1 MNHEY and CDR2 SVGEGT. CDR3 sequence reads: CASRPGHNTYEQYF. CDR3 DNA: TGTGCCAGCAGACCAGGACATAATACCTACGAGCAGTACTTC.

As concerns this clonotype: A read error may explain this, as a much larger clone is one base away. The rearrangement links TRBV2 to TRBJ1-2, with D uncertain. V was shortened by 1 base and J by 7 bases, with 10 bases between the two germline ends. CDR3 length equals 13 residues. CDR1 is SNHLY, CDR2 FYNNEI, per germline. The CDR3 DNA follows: TGTGCCAGCAGTGAAGGTGTAGGATCTGGCTACACCTTC. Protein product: CASSEGVGSGYTF.

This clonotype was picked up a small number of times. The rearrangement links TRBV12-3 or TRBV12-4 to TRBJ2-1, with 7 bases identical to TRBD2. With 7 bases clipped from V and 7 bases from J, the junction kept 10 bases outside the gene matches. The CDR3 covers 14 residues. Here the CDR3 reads CASNRGRAFNEQFF. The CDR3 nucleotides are TGTGCCAGCAACCGTGGGAGGGCCTTTAATGAGCAGTTCTTC.

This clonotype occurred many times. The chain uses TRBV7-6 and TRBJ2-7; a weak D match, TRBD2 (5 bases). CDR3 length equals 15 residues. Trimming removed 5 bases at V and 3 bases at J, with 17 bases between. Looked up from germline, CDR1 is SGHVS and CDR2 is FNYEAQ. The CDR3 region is CASSPSPAELYEQYF. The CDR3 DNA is TGTGCCAGCAGCCCATCCCCAGCGGAACTCTACGAGCAGTACTTC.

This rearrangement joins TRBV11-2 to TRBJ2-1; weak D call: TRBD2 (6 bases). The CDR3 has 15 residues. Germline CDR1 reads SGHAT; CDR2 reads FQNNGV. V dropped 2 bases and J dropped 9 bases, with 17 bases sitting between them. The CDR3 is CASSLNWAGSGEQFF. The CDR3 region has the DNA TGTGCCAGCAGCTTAAACTGGGCGGGATCGGGTGAGCAGTTCTTC.

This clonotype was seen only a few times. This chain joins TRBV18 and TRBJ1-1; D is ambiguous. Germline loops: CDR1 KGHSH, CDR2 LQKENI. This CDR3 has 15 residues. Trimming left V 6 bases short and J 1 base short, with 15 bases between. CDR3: CASSPSGRRNTEAFF. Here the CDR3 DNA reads TGTGCCAGCTCCCCCAGTGGCAGGCGGAACACTGAAGCTTTCTTT.

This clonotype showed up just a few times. The CDR3 DNA reads TGTGCCAGTAGCTGGGACAGCCAGAACACCGGGGAGCTGTTTTTT. Translation gives CASSWDSQNTGELFF. This chain connects TRBV19 to TRBJ2-2, with 7 bases matching TRBD1. Germline V gene sequence: CDR1 LNHDA, CDR2 SQIVND (reference sequence). The CDR3 totals 15 residues. Germline trimming cut 6 bases from V and 1 base from J; bases unmatched to any gene: 5.

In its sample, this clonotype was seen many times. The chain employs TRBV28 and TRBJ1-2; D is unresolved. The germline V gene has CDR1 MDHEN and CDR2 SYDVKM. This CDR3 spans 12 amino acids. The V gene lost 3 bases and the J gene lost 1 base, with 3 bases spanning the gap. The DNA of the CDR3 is TGTGCCAGCAGTTTCAATAACTATGGCTACACCTTC. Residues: CASSFNNYGYTF.

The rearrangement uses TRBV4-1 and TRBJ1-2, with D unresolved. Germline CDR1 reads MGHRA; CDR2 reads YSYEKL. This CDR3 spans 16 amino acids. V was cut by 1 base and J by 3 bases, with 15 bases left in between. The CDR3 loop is CASSQGRAPTHYGYTF. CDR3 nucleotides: TGCGCCAGCAGCCAAGGTAGGGCCCCGACCCACTATGGCTACACCTTC.

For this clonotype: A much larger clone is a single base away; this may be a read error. CDR3 DNA sequence: TGTGCCAGCAGTGTCCTGGTCGCGGGAGTCACCGGGGAGCTGTTTTTT. The encoded protein is CASSVLVAGVTGELFF. The chain uses TRBV6-2 or TRBV6-3 and TRBJ2-2, with 7 bases aligning to TRBD2. This CDR3 has 16 amino acids. Germline lookup yields CDR1 MNHEY and CDR2 SVGEGT. Trimming cost V 5 bases and J 4 bases; bases outside gene matches: 10.

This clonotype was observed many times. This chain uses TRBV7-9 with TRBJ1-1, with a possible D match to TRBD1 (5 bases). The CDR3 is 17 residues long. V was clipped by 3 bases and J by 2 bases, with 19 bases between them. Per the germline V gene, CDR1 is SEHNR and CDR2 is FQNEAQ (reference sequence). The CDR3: CASSLRQTAFLNTEAFF. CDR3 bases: TGTGCCAGCAGCTTGCGGCAGACAGCCTTCCTTAACACTGAAGCTTTCTTT.

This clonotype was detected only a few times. The CDR3 coding sequence is TGCGCCAGCAGAGGCCCCTACAGCAATCAGCCCCAGCATTTT. Translation gives CASRGPYSNQPQHF. The chain couples TRBV10-2 to TRBJ1-5; D unresolved. CDR1 is WSHSY and CDR2 is SAAADI in the germline V gene. With 6 bases removed from V and 1 base from J, the gap between germline ends came to 10 bases. The CDR3 is made up of 14 amino acids.

The CDR3 nucleotides read TGCGCCAGCAGCCGGGGGACTGGAGTAAGCACAGATACGCAGTATTTT. Amino acid sequence: CASSRGTGVSTDTQYF. This sequence joins TRBV4-3 and TRBJ2-3; D perhaps matches TRBD2 (6 bases). The germline gives CDR1 LGHNA, CDR2 YSLEER. With 4 bases removed from V and 0 bases from J, the gap between germline ends came to 14 bases. CDR3 length: 16 amino acids.

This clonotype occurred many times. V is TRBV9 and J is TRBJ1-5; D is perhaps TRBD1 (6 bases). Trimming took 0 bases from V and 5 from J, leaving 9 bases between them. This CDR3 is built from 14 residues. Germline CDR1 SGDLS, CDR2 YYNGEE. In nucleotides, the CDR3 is TGTGCCAGCAGCGTAGCGGCAGGGGATCAGCCCCAGCATTTT. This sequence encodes CASSVAAGDQPQHF. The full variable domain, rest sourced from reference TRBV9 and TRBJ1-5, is DSGVTQTPKHLITATGQRVTLRCSPRSGDLSVYWYQQSLDQGLQFLIQYYNGEERAKGNILERFSAQQFPDLHSELNLSSLELGDSALYFCASSVAAGDQPQHFGDGTRLSIL.